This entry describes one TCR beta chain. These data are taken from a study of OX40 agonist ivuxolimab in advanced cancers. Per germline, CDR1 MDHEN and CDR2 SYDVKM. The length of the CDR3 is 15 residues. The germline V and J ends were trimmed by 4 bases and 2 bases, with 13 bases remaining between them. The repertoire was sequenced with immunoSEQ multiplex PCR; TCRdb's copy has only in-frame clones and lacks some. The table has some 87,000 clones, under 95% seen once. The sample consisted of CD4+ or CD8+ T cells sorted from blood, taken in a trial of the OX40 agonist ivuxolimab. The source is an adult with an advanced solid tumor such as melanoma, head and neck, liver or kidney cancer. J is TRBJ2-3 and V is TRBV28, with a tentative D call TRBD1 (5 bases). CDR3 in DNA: TGTGCCAGCAGTTCCAGGGTGGCACTCACAGATACGCAGTATTTT. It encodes CASSSRVALTDTQYF. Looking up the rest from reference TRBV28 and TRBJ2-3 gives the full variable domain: DVKVTQSSRYLVKRTGEKVFLECVQDMDHENMFWYRQDPGLGLRLIYFSYDVKMKEKGDIPEGYSVSREKKERFSLILESASTNQTSMYLCASSSRVALTDTQYFGPGTRLTVL.